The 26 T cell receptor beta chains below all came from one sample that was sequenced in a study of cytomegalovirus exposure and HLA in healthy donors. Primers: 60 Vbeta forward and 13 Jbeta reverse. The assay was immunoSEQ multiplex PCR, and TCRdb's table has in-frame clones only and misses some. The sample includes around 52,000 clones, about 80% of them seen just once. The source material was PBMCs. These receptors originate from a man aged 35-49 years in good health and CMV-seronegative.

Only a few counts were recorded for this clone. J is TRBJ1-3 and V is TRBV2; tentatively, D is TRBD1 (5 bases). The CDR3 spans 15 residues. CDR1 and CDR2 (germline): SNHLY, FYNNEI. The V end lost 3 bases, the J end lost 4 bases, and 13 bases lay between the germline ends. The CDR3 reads CASSEEGAGGNTIYF. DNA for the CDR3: TGTGCCAGCAGTGAGGAAGGGGCGGGAGGAAACACCATATATTTT.

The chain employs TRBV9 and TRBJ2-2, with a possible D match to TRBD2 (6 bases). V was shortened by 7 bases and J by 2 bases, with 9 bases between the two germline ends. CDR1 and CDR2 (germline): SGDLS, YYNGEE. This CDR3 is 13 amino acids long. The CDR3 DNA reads TGTGCCAGCGGGGGGACTAACACCGGGGAGCTGTTTTTT. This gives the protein CASGGTNTGELFF.

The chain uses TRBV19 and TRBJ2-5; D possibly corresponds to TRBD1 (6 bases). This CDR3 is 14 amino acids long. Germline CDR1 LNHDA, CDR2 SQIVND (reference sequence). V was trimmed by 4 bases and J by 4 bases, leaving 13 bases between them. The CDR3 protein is CASSTRTVRETQYF. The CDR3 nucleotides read TGTGCCAGTAGTACTAGGACAGTACGAGAGACCCAGTACTTC.

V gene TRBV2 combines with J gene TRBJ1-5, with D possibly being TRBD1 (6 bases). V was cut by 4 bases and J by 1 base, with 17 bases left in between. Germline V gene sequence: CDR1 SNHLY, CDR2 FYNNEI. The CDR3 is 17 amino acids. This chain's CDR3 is CASSVYRVFDSNQPQHF. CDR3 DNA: TGTGCCAGCAGTGTCTACAGGGTTTTTGACAGCAATCAGCCCCAGCATTTT.

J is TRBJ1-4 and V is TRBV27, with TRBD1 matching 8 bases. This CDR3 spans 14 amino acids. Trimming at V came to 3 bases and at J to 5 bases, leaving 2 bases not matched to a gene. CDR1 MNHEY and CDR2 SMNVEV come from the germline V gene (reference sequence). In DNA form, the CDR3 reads TGTGCCAGCAGTTTCACAGGGGGAAATGAAAAACTGTTTTTT. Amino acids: CASSFTGGNEKLFF.

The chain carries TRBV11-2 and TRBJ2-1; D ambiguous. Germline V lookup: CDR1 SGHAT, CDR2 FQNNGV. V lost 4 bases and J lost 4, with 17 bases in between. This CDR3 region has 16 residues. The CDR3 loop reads CASSSIGQRLYNEQFF. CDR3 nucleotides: TGTGCCAGCAGCTCAATAGGCCAGCGACTGTACAATGAGCAGTTCTTC.

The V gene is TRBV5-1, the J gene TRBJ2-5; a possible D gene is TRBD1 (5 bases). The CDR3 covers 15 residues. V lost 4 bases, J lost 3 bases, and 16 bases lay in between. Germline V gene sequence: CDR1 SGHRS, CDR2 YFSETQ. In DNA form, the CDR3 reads TGCGCCAGCAGCCTGCGTGGGGCTCAGGAAGAGACCCAGTACTTC. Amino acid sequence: CASSLRGAQEETQYF.

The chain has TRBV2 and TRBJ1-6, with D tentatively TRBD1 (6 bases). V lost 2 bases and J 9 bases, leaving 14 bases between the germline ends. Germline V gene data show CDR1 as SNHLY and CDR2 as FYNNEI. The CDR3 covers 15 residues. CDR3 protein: CASSEQQGVTSPLHF. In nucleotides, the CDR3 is TGTGCCAGCAGTGAACAACAGGGAGTTACTTCACCCCTCCACTTT.

The CDR3 DNA reads as TGTGCCAGCAGCGAACCCCGAAGGAGCTCTGGAAACACCATATATTTT. The encoded protein is CASSEPRRSSGNTIYF. The rearrangement uses TRBV28 and TRBJ1-3, with D hard to call. Germline V gene data show CDR1 as MDHEN and CDR2 as SYDVKM. This CDR3 is built from 16 residues. Trimming pared 6 bases from V and 0 bases from J, leaving 15 bases between.

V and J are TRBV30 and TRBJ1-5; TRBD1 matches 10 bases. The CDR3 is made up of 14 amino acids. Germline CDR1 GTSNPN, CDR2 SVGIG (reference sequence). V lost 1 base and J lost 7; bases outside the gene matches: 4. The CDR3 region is CAWSGDRGGQPQHF. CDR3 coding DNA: TGTGCCTGGAGTGGGGACAGGGGAGGGCAGCCCCAGCATTTT.

The CDR3 loop reads CASSEGVAQHF. The CDR3 region has the DNA TGTGCCAGTAGTGAGGGGGTTGCCCAGCATTTT. This rearrangement joins TRBV19 to TRBJ1-5; D may be TRBD1 (6 bases). CDR3 length: 11 amino acids. V dropped 5 bases and J dropped 11 bases, with 10 bases sitting between them. The germline gives CDR1 LNHDA, CDR2 SQIVND (reference sequence).

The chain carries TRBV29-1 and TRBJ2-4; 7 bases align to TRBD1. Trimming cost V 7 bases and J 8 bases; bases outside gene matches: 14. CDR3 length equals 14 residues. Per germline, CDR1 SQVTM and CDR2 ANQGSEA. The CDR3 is CSAYLTGLKDIQYF. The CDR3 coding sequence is TGCAGCGCCTACCTGACAGGGCTAAAGGACATTCAGTACTTC.

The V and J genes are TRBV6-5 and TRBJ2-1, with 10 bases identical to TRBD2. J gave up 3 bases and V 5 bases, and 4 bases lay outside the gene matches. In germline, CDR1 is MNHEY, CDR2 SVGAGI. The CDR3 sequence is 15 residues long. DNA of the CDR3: TGTGCCAGCAGTGCTAGCGGGGGTTACTACAATGAGCAGTTCTTC. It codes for CASSASGGYYNEQFF.

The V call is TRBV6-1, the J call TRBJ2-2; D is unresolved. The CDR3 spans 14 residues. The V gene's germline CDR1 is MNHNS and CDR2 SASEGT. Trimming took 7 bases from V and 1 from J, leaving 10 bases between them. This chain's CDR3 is CASMPYRNTGELFF. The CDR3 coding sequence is TGTGCCAGCATGCCTTACAGGAACACCGGGGAGCTGTTTTTT.

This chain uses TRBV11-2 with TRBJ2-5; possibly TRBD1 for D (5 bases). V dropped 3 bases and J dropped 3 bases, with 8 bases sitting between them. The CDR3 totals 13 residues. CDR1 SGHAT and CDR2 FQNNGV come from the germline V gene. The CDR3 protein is CASSFDSKETQYF. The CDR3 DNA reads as TGTGCCAGCAGCTTCGACAGCAAAGAGACCCAGTACTTC.

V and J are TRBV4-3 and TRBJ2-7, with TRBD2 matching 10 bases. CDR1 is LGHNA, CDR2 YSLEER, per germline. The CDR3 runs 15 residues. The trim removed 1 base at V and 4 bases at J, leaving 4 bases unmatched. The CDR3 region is CASSQGRTSGYEQYF. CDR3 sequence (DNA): TGCGCCAGCAGCCAAGGGCGGACTAGCGGATACGAGCAGTACTTC.

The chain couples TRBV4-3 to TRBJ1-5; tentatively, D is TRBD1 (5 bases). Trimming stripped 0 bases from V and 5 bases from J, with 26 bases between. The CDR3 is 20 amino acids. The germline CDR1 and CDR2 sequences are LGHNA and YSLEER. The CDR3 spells CASSQDFSLLVYQGDQPQHF. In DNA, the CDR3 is TGCGCCAGCAGCCAAGATTTTTCGCTTCTCGTGTATCAGGGCGATCAGCCCCAGCATTTT.

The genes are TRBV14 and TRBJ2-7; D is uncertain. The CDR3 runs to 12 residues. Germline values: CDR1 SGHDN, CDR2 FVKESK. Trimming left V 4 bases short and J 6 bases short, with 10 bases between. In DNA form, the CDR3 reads TGTGCCAGCAGCCTTTCGGTCCGCGAGCAGTACTTC. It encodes CASSLSVREQYF.

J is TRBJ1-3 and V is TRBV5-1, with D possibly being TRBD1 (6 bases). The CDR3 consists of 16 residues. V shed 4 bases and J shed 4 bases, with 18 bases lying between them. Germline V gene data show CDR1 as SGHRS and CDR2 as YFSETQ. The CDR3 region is CASSLNRQVDGNTIYF. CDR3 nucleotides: TGCGCCAGCAGCCTAAACCGACAGGTAGACGGAAACACCATATATTTT. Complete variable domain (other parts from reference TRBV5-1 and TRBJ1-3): KAGVTQTPRYLIKTRGQQVTLSCSPISGHRSVSWYQQTPGQGLQFLFEYFSETQRNKGNFPGRFSGRQFSNSRSEMNVSTLELGDSALYLCASSLNRQVDGNTIYFGEGSWLTVV.

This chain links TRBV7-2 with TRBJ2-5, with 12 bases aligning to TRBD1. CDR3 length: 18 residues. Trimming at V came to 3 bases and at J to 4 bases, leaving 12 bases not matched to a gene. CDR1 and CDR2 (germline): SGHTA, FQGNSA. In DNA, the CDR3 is TGTGCCAGCAGCTTCCGGGACAGGGGGCCTCACAAGGGAGAGACCCAGTACTTC. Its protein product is CASSFRDRGPHKGETQYF.

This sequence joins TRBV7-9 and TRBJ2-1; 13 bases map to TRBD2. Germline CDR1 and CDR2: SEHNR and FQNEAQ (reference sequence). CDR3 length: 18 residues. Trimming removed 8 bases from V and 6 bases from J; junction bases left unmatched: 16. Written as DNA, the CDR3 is TGTGCCAGCCGCAATTCAGGGCGTACTAGCGGGGGGGCCAATGAGCAGTTCTTC. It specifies CASRNSGRTSGGANEQFF.

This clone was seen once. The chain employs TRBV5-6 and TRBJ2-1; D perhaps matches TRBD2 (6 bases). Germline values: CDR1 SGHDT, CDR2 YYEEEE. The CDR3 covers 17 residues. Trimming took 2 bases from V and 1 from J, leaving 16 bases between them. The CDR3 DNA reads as TGTGCCAGCAGCTTCAGACTAGTTGATAGGTCCTACAATGAGCAGTTCTTC. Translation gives CASSFRLVDRSYNEQFF.

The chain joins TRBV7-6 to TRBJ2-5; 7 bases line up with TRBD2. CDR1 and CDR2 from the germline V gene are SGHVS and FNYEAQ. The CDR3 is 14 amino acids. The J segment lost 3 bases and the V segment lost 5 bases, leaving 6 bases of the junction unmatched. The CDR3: CASSALAAKETQYF. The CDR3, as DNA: TGTGCCAGCAGCGCCCTAGCGGCAAAAGAGACCCAGTACTTC. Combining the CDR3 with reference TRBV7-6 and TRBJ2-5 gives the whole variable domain GAGVSQSPRYKVTKRGQDVALRCDPISGHVSLYWYRQALGQGPEFLTYFNYEAQQDKSGLPNDRFSAERPEGSISTLTIQRTEQRDSAMYRCASSALAAKETQYFGPGTRLLVL.

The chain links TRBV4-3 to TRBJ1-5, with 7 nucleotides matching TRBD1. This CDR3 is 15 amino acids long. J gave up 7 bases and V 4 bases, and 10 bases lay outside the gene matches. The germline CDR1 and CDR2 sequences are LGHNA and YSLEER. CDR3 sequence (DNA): TGCGCCAGCAGCCTCGACAGGGTTAGTAGCCAGCCCCAGCATTTT. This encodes CASSLDRVSSQPQHF.

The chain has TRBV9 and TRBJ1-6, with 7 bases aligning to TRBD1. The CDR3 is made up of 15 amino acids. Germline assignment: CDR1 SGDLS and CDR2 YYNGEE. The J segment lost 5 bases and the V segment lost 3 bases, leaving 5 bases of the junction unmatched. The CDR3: CASSALQGNNSPLHF. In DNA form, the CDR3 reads TGTGCCAGCAGCGCCCTACAGGGGAATAATTCACCCCTCCACTTT.

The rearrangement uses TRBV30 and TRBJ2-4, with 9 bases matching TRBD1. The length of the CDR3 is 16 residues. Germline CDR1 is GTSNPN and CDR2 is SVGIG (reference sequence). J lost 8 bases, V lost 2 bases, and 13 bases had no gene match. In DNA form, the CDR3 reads TGTGCCTGGAGTAAACAGGGGGCGATCGAGCGAGACATTCAGTACTTC. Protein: CAWSKQGAIERDIQYF. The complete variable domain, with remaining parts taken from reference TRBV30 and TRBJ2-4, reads SQTIHQWPATLVQPVGSPLSLECTVEGTSNPNLYWYRQAAGRGLQLLFYSVGIGQISSEVPQNLSASRPQDRQFILSSKKLLLSDSGFYLCAWSKQGAIERDIQYFGAGTRLSVL.